This T cell receptor beta chain was captured by sequencing in a study of cytomegalovirus exposure and HLA in healthy donors. Primers for the PCR totalled 60 Vbeta and 13 Jbeta. This table comes from immunoSEQ multiplex PCR, and its TCRdb copy is limited to in-frame clones, with some not included. The repertoire holds some 150,000 clones, with around 79% as singletons. Trimming took 4 bases from V and 4 from J, leaving 14 bases between them. Germline CDR1 SNHLY, CDR2 FYNNEI. The CDR3 length is 14 residues. The chain recombines TRBV2 with TRBJ2-7; D might be TRBD1 (5 bases). The sequence derives from a middle-aged man in good health and CMV-seronegative. The sample consisted of PBMCs. As DNA, the CDR3 is TGTGCCAGCAGTGGCAGGGCCGCTAGGTACGAGCAGTACTTC. It specifies CASSGRAARYEQYF.